This TCR beta chain was sequenced in a study of blood T cell repertoires in COVID-19. Study-wide background: PBMCs, B-cell-depleted T cells, or T cells provided the cDNA or gDNA that made up the material.

Trimming shortened V by 4 bases and J by 4 bases, and 13 bases separated the two germline ends. This CDR3 is 15 amino acids long. CDR1 and CDR2 from the germline V gene are LGHDT and YNNKEL (reference sequence). As handled by the study authors: Amplification of reference gene primers was used by the study to estimate nucleated cell counts. Clones were sequenced by immunoSEQ multiplex PCR, and TCRdb holds only the in-frame ones, with some missing. The V and J calls and the clone size are those of that table, but D and trimming were determined from the DNA. The table records around 140,000 clones, around 87% of them present only once.

What was sequenced was peripheral blood. The clonotype was recovered from a man older than 75 with acute or convalescent COVID-19. The chain links TRBV3-1 (or the pseudogene TRBV3-2) to TRBJ2-2; no definite D call. The CDR3 spells CASSPASSGTGELFF. The CDR3 nucleotides are TGTGCCAGCAGCCCAGCGAGTTCGGGCACCGGGGAGCTGTTTTTT.